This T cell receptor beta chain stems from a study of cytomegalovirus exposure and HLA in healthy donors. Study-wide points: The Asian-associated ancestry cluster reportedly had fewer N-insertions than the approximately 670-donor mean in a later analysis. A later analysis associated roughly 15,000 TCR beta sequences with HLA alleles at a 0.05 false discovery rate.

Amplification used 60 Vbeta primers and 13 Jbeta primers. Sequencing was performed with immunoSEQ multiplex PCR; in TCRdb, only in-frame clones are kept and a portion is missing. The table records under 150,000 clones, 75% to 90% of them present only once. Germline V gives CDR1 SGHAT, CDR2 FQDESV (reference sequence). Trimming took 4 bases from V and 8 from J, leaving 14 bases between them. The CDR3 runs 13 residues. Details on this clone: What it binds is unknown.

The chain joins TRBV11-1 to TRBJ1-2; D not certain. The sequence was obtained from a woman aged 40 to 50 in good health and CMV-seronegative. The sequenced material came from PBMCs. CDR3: CASSSLRHPGYTF. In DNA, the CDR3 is TGTGCCAGCAGCTCTCTCAGACATCCCGGCTACACCTTC.